A selection of T cell receptor beta chains follows, all from one sample in a study of blood T cell repertoires in COVID-19. Clones were sequenced by immunoSEQ multiplex PCR, and TCRdb holds only the in-frame ones, with some missing. The sample has around 160,000 clones; more than 85% are singletons. The sequenced material came from peripheral blood. These receptors were collected from a woman aged 60-70 years with COVID-19, enrolled during active disease. CDR3s include the opening cysteine and the closing phenylalanine or tryptophan. The order of the fields is V gene, clone size, CDR3 protein. Where a row states a size, it is once, few, many or the class of an expanded clone; other rows omit it.

V: TRBV7-9
size: .
CDR3: CASSPLPFVGPYSNQPQHF

V: TRBV10-3
size: once
CDR3: CAISEQGRDQPQHF

V: TRBV11-2
size: .
CDR3: CASSLDRDTEAFF

V: TRBV19
size: .
CDR3: CASSTRTDPNEKLFF

V: TRBV7-9
size: .
CDR3: CASSLVTQGVYGYTF

V: TRBV15
size: .
CDR3: CATSRDLSRLGNQPQHF

V: TRBV7-3
size: .
CDR3: CASSFPTGGTGELFF

V: TRBV19
size: once
CDR3: CASSRDSYEQYF

V: TRBV7-8
size: .
CDR3: CASSSNRVSNNSPLHF

V: TRBV19
size: .
CDR3: CASSIQGAGYQPQHF

V: TRBV7-9
size: .
CDR3: CASSLPWTGDGYTF

V: TRBV4-2
size: .
CDR3: CASSQGTSGRGNNEQFF

V: TRBV11-3
size: .
CDR3: CASSSPGQGYEQYF

V: TRBV9
size: .
CDR3: CASSASGLNTGELFF

V: TRBV5-5
size: .
CDR3: CASSSRVSGANVLTF

V: TRBV7-2
size: .
CDR3: CASSLGTGEAYGYTF

V: TRBV5-6
size: .
CDR3: CASSSRTGIPSNYGYTF

V: TRBV30
size: .
CDR3: CAWNSNTEAFF

V: TRBV5-1
size: .
CDR3: CASSPSPDSSAQYF

V: TRBV12-3/TRBV12-4
size: .
CDR3: CASSLSFSPLHF

V: TRBV15
size: .
CDR3: CATSSREANYGYTF

V: TRBV19
size: .
CDR3: CASSIDHVGTAVYGYTF

V: TRBV7-6
size: .
CDR3: CASSPGQTANYGYTF

V: TRBV14
size: .
CDR3: CASRRGGAYEQYF

V: TRBV6-5
size: .
CDR3: CASRLPQGKGYTF

V: TRBV29-1
size: .
CDR3: CSTQGTQANEQFF

V: TRBV6-4
size: .
CDR3: CASSHRGYTDTQYF

V: TRBV6-6
size: .
CDR3: CASSPGGISPLHF

V: TRBV5-6
size: .
CDR3: CASSFGRGSNQPQHF

V: TRBV18
size: .
CDR3: CASSPRGQGLFNYGYTF

V: TRBV7-8
size: .
CDR3: CASSLRDRGFDTQYF

V: TRBV5-1
size: .
CDR3: CASSLSGGSTDTQYF

V: TRBV21-1
size: .
CDR3: CASMSPPRDSQEETQYF

V: TRBV5-1
size: .
CDR3: CASSLNGGEYNEQFF

V: TRBV18
size: .
CDR3: CASSPGYRGRTDTQYF

V: TRBV9
size: .
CDR3: CASSVEGDISSEQYF

V: TRBV19
size: .
CDR3: CASSIPSADTQYF

V: TRBV3-1/TRBV3-2
size: .
CDR3: CASSQAWTSSYEQYF

V: TRBV27
size: .
CDR3: CASSSRPDRAPYNEQFF

V: TRBV7-3
size: .
CDR3: CASSFLAGTTGELFF

V: TRBV9
size: .
CDR3: CASSVAGRGPNTGELFF

V: TRBV2
size: .
CDR3: CASSEIGRQGLMTNQPQHF

V: TRBV10-3
size: .
CDR3: CAISESTLGPGADTEAFF

V: TRBV4-1
size: once
CDR3: CASSQVEGSGYEQYF

V: TRBV6-5
size: .
CDR3: CASSFRTSGAQETQYF

V: TRBV6-5
size: .
CDR3: CASRADGTGYYEQYF

V: TRBV7-3
size: .
CDR3: CASRSGQGVNEQFF

V: TRBV19
size: .
CDR3: CASSIEGQRRTEAFF